Each of the 10 T cell receptor beta chains below was sequenced from the same sample in a study of blood T cells in healthy people across ages. Through a sample-barcoded 5' primer and a J-beta primer mix, a second PCR was run for roughly 6 to 11 cycles. In TCRdb, the 5' RACE reads were re-called with MiXCR into one record per CDR3 protein. This table has roughly 1.5 million distinct CDR3 sequences, roughly 43% appearing once. Material: blood. Receptors were obtained from a woman between 18 and 30 years old in good health.

This clonotype was counted once. An end of the junction differs from the germline gene, which may be a read error. The chain is built from TRBV7-2 and TRBJ2-7; unclear D gene. Germline V gene sequence: CDR1 SGHTA, CDR2 FQGNSA. This CDR3 comprises 14 residues. As DNA, the CDR3 is TGTGCCAGCAGCACCTCAGGAAACTCCTACGAGCACTACTTC. Amino acid sequence: CASSTSGNSYEHYF.

The V and J genes are TRBV4-3 and TRBJ2-5; D is undetermined. The J call is in doubt because the DNA end fits TRBJ2-7 better. Looked up from germline, CDR1 is LGHNA and CDR2 is YSLEER. This CDR3 is built from 13 residues. CDR3 sequence reads: CASSQGSFSEQYF. The CDR3 coding sequence is TGCGCCAGCAGCCAAGGTTCGTTCTCCGAGCAGTACTTC.

This chain connects TRBV20-1 to TRBJ1-3, with D maybe TRBD1 (6 bases). CDR1 and CDR2 from the germline V gene are DFQATT and SNEGSKA (reference sequence). The V end was cut by 0 bases, the J end by 3 bases, with 12 bases between. The CDR3 has 15 amino acids. In nucleotides, the CDR3 is TGCAGTGCTAGAGATCGGCAGGGGTATGGAAACACCATATATTTT. Translated: CSARDRQGYGNTIYF.

The rearrangement links TRBV12-3 or TRBV12-4 to TRBJ1-3, with a possible D match to TRBD1 (6 bases). V lost 5 bases to trimming and J lost 7 bases, with 15 bases between them. The CDR3 sequence is 14 residues long. CDR3 loop: CASSLDRLKNTIYF. As DNA, the CDR3 is TGTGCCAGCAGTCTTGACAGGTTGAAGAACACCATATATTTT.

The chain is built from TRBV4-1 and TRBJ2-7, with 8 bases fitting TRBD2. V dropped 8 bases and J dropped 2; count of bases not matched to a gene: 11. Looked up from germline, CDR1 is MGHRA and CDR2 is YSYEKL. The CDR3 is 15 amino acids. The CDR3 region has the DNA TGCGCCAGCCAGCCAAAAAGCGGGAGCCCCTACGAGCAGTACTTC. It encodes CASQPKSGSPYEQYF.

The chain has TRBV29-1 and TRBJ2-2, with no clear D. The CDR3 contains 11 residues. V was shortened by 7 bases and J by 4 bases, with 7 bases between the two germline ends. Germline CDR1 reads SQVTM; CDR2 reads ANQGSEA. This CDR3 is CSALLTGELFF. The CDR3 DNA reads as TGCAGCGCCCTCCTCACCGGGGAGCTGTTTTTT.

The chain couples TRBV6-2 or TRBV6-3 to TRBJ1-1; unclear D gene. CDR3 size: 13 residues. V was pared by 6 bases and J by 6 bases, with 14 bases between. Looked up from germline, CDR1 is MNHEY and CDR2 is SVGEGT. For the CDR3, the DNA is TGTGCCAGCAGCCTCTACGGCGGATCTGAAGCTTTCTTT. It translates to CASSLYGGSEAFF.

V gene TRBV3-1 combines with J gene TRBJ1-2; D call uncertain. V was clipped by 1 base and J by 4 bases, with 19 bases between them. Germline V gives CDR1 LGHDT, CDR2 YNNKEL (reference sequence). This CDR3 has 17 amino acids. CDR3: CASSQVLTEPGPYGYTF. Written as DNA, the CDR3 is TGTGCCAGCAGCCAAGTTCTGACGGAGCCTGGGCCCTATGGCTACACCTTC.

The chain joins TRBV12-3 or TRBV12-4 to TRBJ1-2; D perhaps matches TRBD1 (6 bases). V lost 7 bases and J lost 4, with 13 bases in between. The CDR3 runs 13 residues. CDR3 residues: CASTTDRSYGYTF. CDR3 coding DNA: TGTGCCAGCACCACAGACAGGTCCTATGGCTACACCTTC.

The table lists this clonotype with a few counts. The CDR3 DNA reads as TGTGCCAGCAGCCCTGGGGGGCGGGTGAGCTCCTACAATGAGCAGTTCTTC. The encoded protein is CASSPGGRVSSYNEQFF. The chain uses TRBV7-2 and TRBJ2-1; D possibly uses TRBD1 or TRBD2 (6 bases each). V lost 5 bases to trimming and J lost 0 bases, with 17 bases between them. Germline V gives CDR1 SGHTA, CDR2 FQGNSA. This CDR3 is 17 amino acids long. Drawing the rest from reference TRBV7-2 and TRBJ2-1, the complete variable domain is GAGVSQSPSNKVTEKGKDVELRCDPISGHTALYWYRQSLGQGLEFLIYFQGNSAPDKSGLPSDRFSAERTGGSVSTLTIQRTQQEDSAVYLCASSPGGRVSSYNEQFFGPGTRLTVL.